Sequencing of this T cell receptor beta chain was carried out in a study of cytomegalovirus exposure and HLA in healthy donors. At the level of the study: Earlier, some 180 million T cells were analyzed, and 90 million to 140 million unique TCR beta sequences were found among them. General study results and limits: Productive status was seen about 90% or about 30% of the time for most TCR beta V segments in an earlier analysis.

CDR1 and CDR2 (germline): SGHVS, FQNEAQ. The CDR3 consists of 15 residues. Trimming took 6 bases from V and 2 from J; bases not matched to a gene: 7. The PCR employed 60 Vbeta primers together with 13 Jbeta primers. As processed by the authors: Some 9.9 million of 80 million or so unique TCR beta chains were shared, per a later count. Profiling relied on immunoSEQ multiplex PCR, and the TCRdb table lists in-frame clones only, not all of them. V, J and clone size were drawn from that table, and D and trimming were deduced from the DNA. This table holds about 190,000 clones, more than 70% found once. In regard to this clone: Its specificity is unknown.

What was sequenced was PBMCs. V gene TRBV7-8 combines with J gene TRBJ1-5, with 7 bases identical to TRBD1. This TCR came from a man younger than 45 in good health and CMV-seropositive. The chain's CDR3 is CASSLTGLGNQPQHF. The CDR3 region has the DNA TGTGCCAGCAGTCTGACAGGGTTGGGCAATCAGCCCCAGCATTTT. The whole variable domain, remainder taken from reference TRBV7-8 and TRBJ1-5, is GAGVSQSPRYKVAKRGQDVALRCDPISGHVSLFWYQQALGQGPEFLTYFQNEAQLDKSGLPSDRFFAERPEGSVSTLKIQRTQQEDSAVYLCASSLTGLGNQPQHFGDGTRLSIL.